These 7 T cell receptor beta chains were all obtained from the same sample, sequenced in a study of Ad26.COV2.S vaccination and SARS-CoV-2 variants. Produced via immunoSEQ multiplex PCR; TCRdb's table is partial and in-frame only. This table has 85,000 to 120,000 clones, about 78% appearing once. The source material was peripheral blood, sampled after recovery from COVID-19. The source of these receptors is a human donor who had recovered from COVID-19.

The sample holds one count of this clone. V gene TRBV7-3 combines with J gene TRBJ2-3, with D possibly being TRBD1 or TRBD2 (7 bases each). The ends were cut back, 5 bases at V and 7 bases at J, with 19 bases in the middle. Germline V CDR1 and CDR2: SGHTA, FQGTGA. The CDR3 is 15 amino acids. Written as DNA, the CDR3 is TGTGCCAGCAGCCCAAGGGAGGGGGCGGAAAATACGCAGTATTTT. Translated: CASSPREGAENTQYF.

The chain employs TRBV6-6 and TRBJ1-2; possible D gene TRBD1, 5 bases. The CDR3 covers 12 residues. The V gene lost 8 bases and the J gene lost 5 bases, with 12 bases spanning the gap. Germline CDR1 MNHNY, CDR2 SVGAGI (reference sequence). The CDR3 region is CASGTDTYGYTF. As DNA, the CDR3 is TGTGCCAGCGGGACCGACACTTATGGCTACACCTTC.

This clone was seen more than once but under ten times. This chain connects TRBV4-1 to TRBJ1-6; 9 bases align to TRBD1. Looked up from germline, CDR1 is MGHRA and CDR2 is YSYEKL. The CDR3 is 14 residues long. V was clipped by 4 bases and J by 7 bases; unmatched bases: 2. This chain's CDR3 is CASSPGQGNSPLHF. CDR3 coding DNA: TGCGCCAGCAGCCCCGGACAGGGGAATTCACCCCTCCACTTT.

The chain couples TRBV6-6 to TRBJ1-6; perhaps TRBD1 as D (6 bases). The germline V gene encodes CDR1 MNHNY and CDR2 SVGAGI (reference sequence). The CDR3 has 14 amino acids. V lost 4 bases to trimming and J lost 6 bases, with 10 bases between them. CDR3 sequence (DNA): TGTGCCAGCAGTTCGGGACACTTTAATTCACCCCTCCACTTT. Residues: CASSSGHFNSPLHF.

The V call is TRBV4-1, the J call TRBJ2-7; 7 bases map to TRBD1. Trimming cost V 4 bases and J 2 bases; bases outside gene matches: 5. The CDR3 contains 14 residues. Germline V CDR1 and CDR2: MGHRA, YSYEKL. The CDR3 region is CASSPRTGPYEQYF. The CDR3 coding sequence is TGCGCCAGCAGCCCCAGGACAGGACCCTACGAGCAGTACTTC.

The chain combines TRBV7-2 with TRBJ2-5; D call uncertain. The CDR3 runs to 12 residues. Trimming cost V 2 bases and J 5 bases, with 6 bases left between them. From germline, CDR1 is SGHTA and CDR2 FQGNSA. Here the CDR3 DNA reads TGTGCCAGCAGCTTAACTTGGGAGACCCAGTACTTC. It encodes CASSLTWETQYF.

This chain uses TRBV5-5 with TRBJ1-4, with TRBD1 identical over 7 bases. The CDR3 loop spans 14 amino acids. V gave up 6 bases and J gave up 5 bases; unmatched junction bases: 7. Germline loops: CDR1 SGHKS, CDR2 YYEKEE (reference sequence). The CDR3 protein is CASMSGTVNEKLFF. CDR3 coding DNA: TGTGCCAGCATGAGCGGGACAGTAAATGAAAAACTGTTTTTT.